Below, one T cell receptor beta chain is given with its context. What it binds is unknown. The data are from a study of T cell responses to AZD1222 COVID-19 vaccine. V trimming: 3 bases; J trimming: 8 bases; junction bases outside the gene matches: 8. CDR1 and CDR2 (germline): LGHNA, YSLEER. The CDR3 extends over 15 amino acids. Study outcomes and limitations: Repertoires were sampled only after the peak T cell response. Clonal diversity was possibly underestimated, and white British individuals and females predominated among donors.

Generated by immunoSEQ multiplex PCR, the TCRdb table keeps only in-frame clones and is missing some. The top ten hold around 4.3% of the sample, which has over 95,000 clones, just over 90% seen once. The sample in question was peripheral blood, obtained on day 0 of AZD1222 vaccination. The source of this sequence is an adult in good health. The chain is built from TRBV4-3 and TRBJ1-1; 11 bases align to TRBD1. Here the CDR3 reads CASSHDRTGGREAFF. The CDR3 DNA follows: TGCGCCAGCAGCCACGACCGGACAGGGGGCAGGGAAGCTTTCTTT.